One and the same sample provided the 31 T cell receptor beta chains below, sequenced in a study of identifying expanded T cells in peripheral blood. Here immunoSEQ multiplex PCR was the method, and the copy in TCRdb shows in-frame clones only, minus some. The sample lists over 100,000 clones, about 87% occurring once. The sample was blood. All receptors derive from a person aged 18-69 years in good health.

The chain uses TRBV7-8 and TRBJ1-5; weak D call: TRBD1 (6 bases). Deletions cut 5 bases from V and 5 bases from J, with 10 bases between. This CDR3 has 13 residues. Germline V gives CDR1 SGHVS, CDR2 FQNEAQ. CDR3: CASSPQGDQPQHF. As DNA, the CDR3 is TGTGCCAGCAGCCCACAGGGAGATCAGCCCCAGCATTTT.

The V call is TRBV29-1, the J call TRBJ2-7; 11 bases fit TRBD2. This CDR3 comprises 14 residues. With V trimmed by 6 bases and J by 2 bases, 6 bases remained unmatched. Germline CDR1 reads SQVTM; CDR2 reads ANQGSEA. CDR3 loop: CSVETSGETYEQYF. In nucleotides, the CDR3 is TGCAGCGTCGAGACTAGCGGGGAGACCTACGAGCAGTACTTC.

The V call is TRBV2, the J call TRBJ2-1, with 9 nucleotides matching TRBD2. There are 15 residues in the CDR3. Germline lookup yields CDR1 SNHLY and CDR2 FYNNEI. J was trimmed by 7 bases and V by 3 bases; bases with no gene match: 7. For the CDR3, the DNA is TGTGCCAGCAGTGAGACTAGCGGAGGGGAAAATGAGCAGTTCTTC. Translation gives CASSETSGGENEQFF.

The rearrangement joins TRBV6-1 to TRBJ2-1; 8 nucleotides align to TRBD2. Losses at the gene ends were 4 bases for V and 2 bases for J; bases not matched to a gene: 7. This CDR3 is built from 16 residues. The germline CDR1 and CDR2 sequences are MNHNS and SASEGT. CDR3: CASSGGGFLTYNEQFF. CDR3 coding DNA: TGTGCCAGCAGTGGCGGGGGGTTCTTAACCTACAATGAGCAGTTCTTC.

The chain carries TRBV2 and TRBJ2-2, with a weak D call TRBD2 (5 bases). The CDR3 has 15 amino acids. V was clipped by 4 bases and J by 3 bases, with 12 bases between them. Germline assignment: CDR1 SNHLY and CDR2 FYNNEI. CDR3 sequence: CASSGRGEDTGELFF. The DNA for the CDR3 is TGTGCCAGCAGTGGCCGGGGAGAGGACACCGGGGAGCTGTTTTTT. Filled out from reference TRBV2 and TRBJ2-2, the complete variable domain reads EPEVTQTPSHQVTQMGQEVILRCVPISNHLYFYWYRQILGQKVEFLVSFYNNEISEKSEIFDDQFSVERPDGSNFTLKIRSTKLEDSAMYFCASSGRGEDTGELFFGEGSRLTVL.

J is TRBJ2-1 and V is TRBV27; 12 nucleotides line up with TRBD2. V was pared by 5 bases and J by 15 bases, with 17 bases of the junction left unmatched. Germline V gives CDR1 MNHEY, CDR2 SMNVEV (reference sequence). The CDR3 has 16 residues. CDR3 in DNA: TGTGCCAGCAGTCCCCCTCCGGGACTAGCGGGTGGTTTAGGGTTCTTC. It yields the protein CASSPPPGLAGGLGFF.

The chain links TRBV5-1 to TRBJ2-5; D may be TRBD1 or TRBD2 (5 bases each). The CDR3 totals 14 residues. V was trimmed by 0 bases and J by 7 bases, leaving 13 bases between them. Germline V gene sequence: CDR1 SGHRS, CDR2 YFSETQ. The CDR3 is CASSLAGSEATQYF. The CDR3 DNA is TGCGCCAGCAGCTTGGCAGGGTCGGAGGCGACCCAGTACTTC.

The V gene is TRBV7-2, the J gene TRBJ2-7; TRBD2 agrees at 11 bases. Trimming removed 1 base from V and 1 base from J; junction bases left unmatched: 6. The germline V gene encodes CDR1 SGHTA and CDR2 FQGNSA. The CDR3 length is 17 residues. The CDR3 bases are TGTGCCAGCAGCTTAGGCGGACTAGCGGGCCTATCCTACGAGCAGTACTTC. Its translation is CASSLGGLAGLSYEQYF.

This clone came up once. The gene calls are TRBV7-9 and TRBJ2-5; 7 nucleotides align to TRBD1. TRBJ2-7 matches the DNA end more closely, so the J call is doubtful. The CDR3 consists of 14 residues. Germline CDR1 is SEHNR and CDR2 is FQNEAQ (reference sequence). In DNA form, the CDR3 reads TGTGCCAGCAGCTTGGAGACAGGGACCTACGAGCAGTACTTC. This codes for CASSLETGTYEQYF.

V usage is TRBV5-8 and J usage is TRBJ1-5; D remains ambiguous. Per the germline V gene, CDR1 is SGHTS and CDR2 is YDEGEE. V lost 0 bases and J 4 bases, leaving 11 bases between the germline ends. This CDR3 contains 15 residues. The CDR3 DNA follows: TGTGCCAGCAGCTTGGGTGTTGGTTCGAATCAGCCCCAGCATTTT. It translates to CASSLGVGSNQPQHF.

The chain joins TRBV28 to TRBJ1-2; 9 nucleotides line up with TRBD1. The CDR3 length is 15 residues. Germline CDR1 and CDR2: MDHEN and SYDVKM. V was clipped by 0 bases and J by 8 bases; unmatched bases: 7. CDR3 sequence (DNA): TGTGCCAGCAGTTTATGGGGGACAGGGAATTCGGGCTACACCTTC. This encodes CASSLWGTGNSGYTF.

The chain is built from TRBV29-1 and TRBJ2-7, with 10 bases fitting TRBD1. Per germline, CDR1 SQVTM and CDR2 ANQGSEA. This CDR3 region has 12 residues. J lost 6 bases, V lost 5 bases, and 4 bases had no gene match. The CDR3 sequence: CSVRQGAGEQYF. CDR3 sequence (DNA): TGCAGCGTTCGACAGGGGGCAGGCGAGCAGTACTTC.

In its sample, this clone was seen once. The chain uses TRBV10-1 and TRBJ2-7; 9 bases match TRBD1. The germline CDR1 and CDR2 sequences are WNHNN and SYGVQD (reference sequence). Trimming at V came to 5 bases and at J to 2 bases, leaving 7 bases not matched to a gene. The CDR3 totals 15 residues. As DNA, the CDR3 is TGCGCCAGCAGTTCCGGGACAGGGAGCCCCTACGAGCAGTACTTC. Its translation is CASSSGTGSPYEQYF.

The chain combines TRBV28 with TRBJ2-1; a weak D match, TRBD1 (5 bases). V gave up 5 bases and J gave up 6 bases, with 8 bases separating them. CDR1 is MDHEN, CDR2 SYDVKM, per germline. The CDR3 consists of 12 residues. CDR3 in amino acids: CASSTRGNEQFF. The CDR3 region has the DNA TGTGCCAGCAGTACAAGGGGCAATGAGCAGTTCTTC.

The chain is built from TRBV4-3 and TRBJ1-1; TRBD1 matches 9 bases. The CDR3 has 14 residues. Looked up from germline, CDR1 is LGHNA and CDR2 is YSLEER. With V trimmed by 3 bases and J by 6 bases, 5 bases remained unmatched. The CDR3 bases are TGCGCCAGCAGCCAGTGGGACAGGGCCCCTGAAGCTTTCTTT. It specifies CASSQWDRAPEAFF.

The rearrangement links TRBV4-2 to TRBJ1-1; 7 bases line up with TRBD1. V shed 0 bases, J shed 0 bases, and the junction held 7 bases outside the gene matches. Germline CDR1 and CDR2: LGHNA and YNFKEQ. CDR3 size: 17 residues. CDR3 in DNA: TGTGCCAGCAGCCAAGATCGGGGACAGAGCATGAACACTGAAGCTTTCTTT. Translating it yields CASSQDRGQSMNTEAFF.

J is TRBJ2-5 and V is TRBV7-9; the D is unclear. There are 13 residues in the CDR3. Trimming shortened V by 0 bases and J by 4 bases, and 6 bases separated the two germline ends. CDR1 and CDR2 (germline): SEHNR, FQNEAQ (reference sequence). The CDR3 protein is CASSLALGETQYF. CDR3 DNA: TGTGCCAGCAGCTTAGCTCTGGGAGAGACCCAGTACTTC.

The DNA for the CDR3 is TGTGCCAGCAGCTTGCAGGACAGGGCTCGGGAGACCCAGTACTTC. Translated, it gives CASSLQDRARETQYF. The J gene is TRBJ2-5, the V gene TRBV5-4; 8 bases align to TRBD1. V lost 1 base, J lost 5 bases, and 7 bases stayed unmatched. CDR1 SGHNT and CDR2 YYREEE come from the germline V gene (reference sequence). The CDR3 sequence is 15 residues long.

This chain joins TRBV7-9 and TRBJ1-3; 7 bases agree with TRBD1. With 2 bases clipped from V and 1 base from J, the junction kept 11 bases outside the gene matches. The CDR3 runs to 18 residues. Germline assignment: CDR1 SEHNR and CDR2 FQNEAQ (reference sequence). The CDR3 loop is CASSLSDHRGLSGNTIYF. The CDR3 bases are TGTGCCAGCAGCTTATCCGACCACAGGGGTCTATCTGGAAACACCATATATTTT.

DNA for the CDR3: TGCAGCGTTGCCTTCGGGGTCGGTTCACCCCTCCACTTT. Protein product: CSVAFGVGSPLHF. This chain connects TRBV29-1 to TRBJ1-6; D is unclear. V was trimmed by 4 bases and J by 9 bases, leaving 13 bases between them. The CDR3 extends over 13 amino acids. CDR1 and CDR2 (germline): SQVTM, ANQGSEA.

The chain combines TRBV7-8 with TRBJ2-2; D is undetermined. From germline, CDR1 is SGHVS and CDR2 FQNEAQ. V gave up 1 base and J gave up 9 bases, with 6 bases separating them. The length of the CDR3 is 12 residues. In DNA form, the CDR3 reads TGTGCCAGCAGCTTAGACGTACGGGAGCTGTTTTTT. It codes for CASSLDVRELFF.

The chain couples TRBV30 to TRBJ1-6, with unresolved D. This CDR3 comprises 15 residues. Germline assignment: CDR1 GTSNPN and CDR2 SVGIG (reference sequence). Trimming took off 0 bases at V and 6 bases at J, with 12 bases between the two ends. As DNA, the CDR3 is TGTGCCTGGAGTGTGGTGGGTTTCGGTAATTCACCCCTCCACTTT. It translates to CAWSVVGFGNSPLHF.

This clone turned up a few times. The chain joins TRBV7-9 to TRBJ1-2, with D hard to call. There are 12 residues in the CDR3. Trimming removed 5 bases from V and 4 bases from J, with 8 bases in between. Germline CDR1 and CDR2: SEHNR and FQNEAQ (reference sequence). The CDR3 reads CASSRETYGYTF. The CDR3 bases are TGTGCCAGCAGCCGCGAGACCTATGGCTACACCTTC.

V gene TRBV28 combines with J gene TRBJ1-1, with unresolved D. This CDR3 comprises 12 residues. Trimming shortened V by 6 bases and J by 8 bases, and 13 bases separated the two germline ends. The germline CDR1 and CDR2 sequences are MDHEN and SYDVKM. CDR3 sequence reads: CASRSNGREAFF. CDR3 sequence (DNA): TGTGCCAGCAGGTCTAACGGGCGGGAAGCTTTCTTT.

The chain has TRBV5-1 and TRBJ2-2, with TRBD1 matching over 9 bases. CDR1 and CDR2 from the germline V gene are SGHRS and YFSETQ. The CDR3 covers 12 residues. Trimming at V came to 4 bases and at J to 12 bases, leaving 4 bases not matched to a gene. The CDR3 region is CASSPGTGQLFF. CDR3 coding DNA: TGCGCCAGCAGCCCCGGGACAGGGCAGCTGTTTTTT. Using reference TRBV5-1 and TRBJ2-2 for the parts outside the CDR3, the full variable domain is KAGVTQTPRYLIKTRGQQVTLSCSPISGHRSVSWYQQTPGQGLQFLFEYFSETQRNKGNFPGRFSGRQFSNSRSEMNVSTLELGDSALYLCASSPGTGQLFFGEGSRLTVL.

The J gene is TRBJ2-5, the V gene TRBV14; D tentatively reads TRBD1 or TRBD2 (7 bases each). Germline loops: CDR1 SGHDN, CDR2 FVKESK. CDR3 length: 15 amino acids. Trimming took 4 bases from V and 4 from J, leaving 16 bases between them. The CDR3 loop is CASSPGRGLAETQYF. The CDR3 DNA is TGTGCCAGCAGCCCAGGGAGGGGGCTAGCAGAGACCCAGTACTTC. Using reference TRBV14 and TRBJ2-5 for the parts outside the CDR3, the full variable domain is EAGVTQFPSHSVIEKGQTVTLRCDPISGHDNLYWYRRVMGKEIKFLLHFVKESKQDESGMPNNRFLAERTGGTYSTLKVQPAELEDSGVYFCASSPGRGLAETQYFGPGTRLLVL.

V is TRBV6-6 and J is TRBJ1-5, with D uncertain. The CDR3 spans 16 residues. V was clipped by 5 bases and J by 1 base, with 15 bases between them. Germline lookup yields CDR1 MNHNY and CDR2 SVGAGI (reference sequence). The CDR3 nucleotides are TGTGCCAGCAGTGCTTTCGGGCGCGAGAGCAATCAGCCCCAGCATTTT. Translation gives CASSAFGRESNQPQHF.

V is TRBV6-6 and J is TRBJ2-3; 8 bases match TRBD1. With 2 bases clipped from V and 4 bases from J, the junction kept 5 bases outside the gene matches. The CDR3 covers 15 residues. In germline, CDR1 is MNHNY, CDR2 SVGAGI (reference sequence). The CDR3 spells CASSYEETGADTQYF. The DNA of the CDR3 is TGTGCCAGCAGTTACGAAGAGACAGGGGCAGATACGCAGTATTTT.

The chain uses TRBV4-2 and TRBJ1-1; 8 bases are a match to TRBD1. Germline V gene lookup returns CDR1 LGHNA and CDR2 YNFKEQ. The CDR3 consists of 14 residues. Trimming at V came to 3 bases and at J to 6 bases, leaving 6 bases not matched to a gene. The CDR3 coding sequence is TGTGCCAGCAGCCACCCCGGACAGGGCGCTGAAGCTTTCTTT. The encoded protein is CASSHPGQGAEAFF.

The rearrangement joins TRBV5-8 to TRBJ2-1; 8 bases are shared with TRBD2. This CDR3 has 16 amino acids. V dropped 1 base and J dropped 4; count of bases not matched to a gene: 7. Per germline, CDR1 SGHTS and CDR2 YDEGEE. The CDR3 DNA sequence: TGTGCCAGCAGCTTGTACAGCGGGGGATTTTACAATGAGCAGTTCTTC. Translating it yields CASSLYSGGFYNEQFF.

This clone was found a few times. The chain employs TRBV7-9 and TRBJ1-2; D is unresolved. The CDR3 spans 12 residues. CDR1 is SEHNR, CDR2 FQNEAQ, per germline (reference sequence). Trimming removed 2 bases at V and 10 bases at J, with 11 bases between. The CDR3 sequence: CASSLTELVYTF. DNA of the CDR3: TGTGCCAGCAGCTTAACGGAACTAGTCTACACCTTC.